The 13 T cell receptor beta chains presented below share a single source sample, sequenced in a study of vaccination and CD4 T cells after COVID-19. Their antigens are not known. Cultured CD4+ T cell DNA was sequenced using the Oncomine TCR Beta short-read assay. One entry per CDR3 protein results from TCRdb running MiXCR on the PCR reads. The sample shows about 12,000 distinct CDR3 sequences, about 30% of them seen only once. Treatment noted: roughly 10-day PBMC culture with coronavirus spike peptide pools or control peptides (ViraFEST assay). The sample consisted of CD4+ T cells from blood, cultured in vitro, taken after SARS-CoV-2 vaccination. The origin of the receptors is a human donor who had recovered from COVID-19.

This clonotype showed up just once. CDR3 sequence: CSGVGTDNYGYTF. The DNA of the CDR3 is TGCAGCGGAGTAGGGACAGACAACTATGGCTACACCTTC. The chain uses TRBV20-1 and TRBJ1-2; the match to TRBD1 covers 7 bases. The CDR3 extends over 13 amino acids. The germline V gene has CDR1 DFQATT and CDR2 SNEGSKA (reference sequence).

The table lists this clonotype with a few counts. The chain uses TRBV27 and TRBJ2-1; 9 bases agree with TRBD1. CDR3 size: 16 residues. J lost 6 bases, V lost 1 base, and 7 bases had no gene match. Germline CDR1 is MNHEY and CDR2 is SMNVEV (reference sequence). DNA of the CDR3: TGTGCCAGCAGTTTATTGGGACAGGGAAAGGGCAATGAGCAGTTCTTC. It codes for CASSLLGQGKGNEQFF.

The chain uses TRBV28 and TRBJ1-5; unclear D gene. Germline CDR1 MDHEN, CDR2 SYDVKM. The ends were cut back, 3 bases at V and 1 base at J, with 10 bases in the middle. This CDR3 has 15 amino acids. CDR3 DNA: TGTGCCAGCAGTTTCGGAAGGGCGAGCAATCAGCCCCAGCATTTT. Translating it yields CASSFGRASNQPQHF.

This clonotype came up a few times. This chain links TRBV19 with TRBJ1-5; no clear D. Germline values: CDR1 LNHDA, CDR2 SQIVND (reference sequence). The CDR3 is made up of 14 amino acids. V shed 1 base and J shed 4 bases, with 8 bases lying between them. CDR3 residues: CASSIVAGNQPQHF. CDR3 DNA sequence: TGTGCCAGTAGTATAGTTGCAGGAAATCAGCCCCAGCATTTT.

This clonotype has just a few counts. The chain has TRBV6-2 or TRBV6-3 and TRBJ2-6, with 8 bases aligning to TRBD1. Trimming at V came to 6 bases and at J to 1 base, leaving 2 bases not matched to a gene. Looked up from germline, CDR1 is MNHEY and CDR2 is SVGEGT. The CDR3 loop spans 15 amino acids. The DNA for the CDR3 is TGTGCCAGCAGCCGGACAGGGTCTGGGGCCAACGTCCTGACTTTC. Translation gives CASSRTGSGANVLTF.

This clonotype was picked up a small number of times. Written as DNA, the CDR3 is TGTGCCAGCAGCCGGACTAGCGGTTCCCCAGATACGCAGTATTTT. It specifies CASSRTSGSPDTQYF. The chain is built from TRBV7-9 and TRBJ2-3, with 10 bases identical to TRBD2. Germline loops: CDR1 SEHNR, CDR2 FQNEAQ (reference sequence). This CDR3 spans 15 amino acids. After removal of 5 bases from V and 4 bases from J, the junction contained 6 bases not matched to a gene.

This clonotype is termed medium-sized (0.01 to 0.1%). The chain links TRBV20-1 to TRBJ1-2; the match to TRBD1 covers 7 bases. The CDR3 sequence is 13 residues long. Trimming removed 4 bases from V and 3 bases from J; junction bases left unmatched: 5. CDR1 and CDR2 from the germline V gene are DFQATT and SNEGSKA (reference sequence). The DNA of the CDR3 is TGCAGTGCTAAGGGGGCCATGGACTATGGCTACACCTTC. Translating gives CSAKGAMDYGYTF.

In this sample, this clonotype turned up a few times. The chain carries TRBV27 and TRBJ2-1, with 11 bases aligning to TRBD2. Germline V gene data show CDR1 as MNHEY and CDR2 as SMNVEV (reference sequence). The ends lost 5 bases at V and 4 bases at J; junction bases unmatched: 10. CDR3 length: 17 amino acids. Here the CDR3 DNA reads TGTGCCAGCAGTCTAGGCTTAGGGACTAGCGGTTACAATGAGCAGTTCTTC. This sequence encodes CASSLGLGTSGYNEQFF.

This clonotype was observed a few times. The rearrangement links TRBV15 to TRBJ2-7, with 8 nucleotides matching TRBD1. CDR1 and CDR2 (germline): LNHNV, YYDKDF (reference sequence). The CDR3 runs to 16 residues. Trimming cost V 5 bases and J 2 bases; bases outside gene matches: 11. The CDR3: CATSPRQGLGTYEQYF. The DNA of the CDR3 is TGTGCCACCAGCCCCCGACAGGGGTTGGGGACCTACGAGCAGTACTTC.

This clonotype turned up a few times. The chain links TRBV5-4 to TRBJ1-2, with D unclear. Per germline, CDR1 SGHNT and CDR2 YYREEE (reference sequence). The CDR3 has 15 residues. Trimming cost V 0 bases and J 4 bases, with 13 bases left between them. DNA of the CDR3: TGTGCCAGCAGCTTGGCCAATCCGCGGGGCTATGGCTACACCTTC. Its translation is CASSLANPRGYGYTF. The whole variable domain, remainder taken from reference TRBV5-4 and TRBJ1-2, is ETGVTQSPTHLIKTRGQQVTLRCSSQSGHNTVSWYQQALGQGPQFIFQYYREEENGRGNFPPRFSGLQFPNYSSELNVNALELDDSALYLCASSLANPRGYGYTFGSGTRLTVV.

On this clonotype: This may be a read error, as it is one base from a much larger clone. The chain has TRBV6-1 and TRBJ1-1; D gene uncertain. This CDR3 region has 14 residues. Between the trimmed V and J ends, which lost 7 bases and 4 bases, there was a span of 16 bases. Germline V CDR1 and CDR2: MNHNS, SASEGT. The CDR3 DNA reads as TGTGCCAGCACCTCGGGGAGGGAGAGCACTGAAGCTTTCTTT. This encodes CASTSGRESTEAFF.

This clonotype has more than one count but fewer than ten. The chain employs TRBV20-1 and TRBJ2-1; 9 nucleotides match TRBD2. Losses at the gene ends were 6 bases for V and 2 bases for J; bases not matched to a gene: 2. The CDR3 has 13 residues. The germline gives CDR1 DFQATT, CDR2 SNEGSKA (reference sequence). CDR3 in amino acids: CSATSGTYNEQFF. CDR3 nucleotides: TGCAGTGCGACTAGCGGTACCTACAATGAGCAGTTCTTC.

This clonotype was counted a few times. The chain has TRBV27 and TRBJ2-1, with 10 bases aligning to TRBD1. With 3 bases clipped from V and 5 bases from J, the junction kept 4 bases outside the gene matches. From germline, CDR1 is MNHEY and CDR2 SMNVEV (reference sequence). CDR3 length: 15 residues. Written as DNA, the CDR3 is TGTGCCAGCAGTTTTTTCGGACAGGGGGACAATGAGCAGTTCTTC. Amino acid sequence: CASSFFGQGDNEQFF.